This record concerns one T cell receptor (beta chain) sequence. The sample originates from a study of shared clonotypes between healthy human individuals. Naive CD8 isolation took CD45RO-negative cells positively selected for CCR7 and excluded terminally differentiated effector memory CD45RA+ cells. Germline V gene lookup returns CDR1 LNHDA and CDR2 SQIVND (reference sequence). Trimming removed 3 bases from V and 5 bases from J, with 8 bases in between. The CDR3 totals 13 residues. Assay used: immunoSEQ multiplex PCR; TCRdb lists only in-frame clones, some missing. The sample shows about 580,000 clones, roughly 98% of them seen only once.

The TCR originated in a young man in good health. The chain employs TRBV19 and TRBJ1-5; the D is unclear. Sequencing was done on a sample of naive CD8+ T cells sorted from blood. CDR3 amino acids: CASSMEFYQPQHF. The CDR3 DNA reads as TGTGCCAGTAGTATGGAATTTTATCAGCCCCAGCATTTT.